A single T cell receptor (beta chain) is shown here with its context. Seattle enrolled patients during active infection and tracked them longitudinally. This record comes from a study of blood T cell repertoires in COVID-19. For the study at large: T cells, B-cell-depleted T cells, or PBMCs provided the cDNA or gDNA that served as material.

Source study methods: Estimation of nucleated cell counts relied on the amplification of reference gene primers. The table came from immunoSEQ multiplex PCR; TCRdb's copy has only in-frame clones and leaves some out. D and trimming were read from the DNA, whereas the V and J calls and clone size are those reported in that table. The table records around 150,000 clones, around 92% of them present only once. V lost 3 bases to trimming and J lost 2 bases, with 5 bases between them. This CDR3 region has 13 residues. This clonotype was sampled from a man younger than 40 with COVID-19, enrolled during active disease. The chain joins TRBV23-1 to TRBJ1-5; D gene ambiguous. TRBV23-1 is known as an ORF, though its function is uncertain. Sequencing used peripheral blood. As DNA, the CDR3 is TGCGCCAGCAGTCATGAGGGCAATCAGCCCCAGCATTTT. The encoded protein is CASSHEGNQPQHF.